These 26 T cell receptor beta chains were sequenced from one sample in a study of response to subunit inactivated influenza vaccine. TCRdb reanalysed the RT-PCR reads using MiXCR and keeps one entry per CDR3 protein. The sample shows about half a million distinct CDR3 sequences, roughly 11% of them seen only once. The specimen was PBMCs from blood, collected 35 to 45 days after vaccination. The receptors derive from a man between 50 and 59 years old who received an inactivated influenza vaccine.

In this sample, this clonotype turned up a few times. The chain recombines TRBV4-2 with TRBJ2-2; 7 positions agree with TRBD2. The CDR3 runs 16 residues. The V segment lost 0 bases and the J segment 6 bases; nucleotides outside the gene matches: 7. The germline gives CDR1 LGHNA, CDR2 YNFKEQ. The CDR3 sequence is CASSQEGGRGAGELFF. For the CDR3, the DNA is TGTGCCAGCAGCCAAGAAGGCGGCCGGGGGGCCGGGGAGCTGTTTTTT.

There are many counts of this clonotype. The V and J genes are TRBV20-1 and TRBJ2-7; TRBD2 agrees at 12 bases. V was clipped by 5 bases and J by 3 bases; unmatched bases: 2. The CDR3 contains 13 residues. CDR1 and CDR2 (germline): DFQATT, SNEGSKA (reference sequence). CDR3 bases: TGCAGTGCTGGACTAGCGGGGATCTACGAGCAGTACTTC. Amino acids: CSAGLAGIYEQYF.

This clonotype was found a few times. V is TRBV18 and J is TRBJ2-7; perhaps TRBD2 as D (6 bases). The CDR3 has 16 amino acids. Trimming removed 3 bases at V and 5 bases at J, with 20 bases between. The germline V gene has CDR1 KGHSH and CDR2 LQKENI. In nucleotides, the CDR3 is TGTGCCAGCTCACCCCCCGGACTGGGGGACTTCGACGAGCAGTACTTC. It yields the protein CASSPPGLGDFDEQYF.

In this sample, this clonotype turned up many times. This chain uses TRBV6-5 with TRBJ2-1, with 8 positions matching TRBD2. This CDR3 has 16 amino acids. V shed 1 base, J shed 4 bases, and the junction held 6 bases outside the gene matches. CDR1 is MNHEY and CDR2 is SVGAGI in the germline V gene. The CDR3 coding sequence is TGTGCCAGCAGTTACTGGCGGGGGGCGAGATACAATGAGCAGTTCTTC. It is translated as CASSYWRGARYNEQFF.

This clonotype occurred a few times. The chain uses TRBV12-3 or TRBV12-4 and TRBJ2-7; 8 bases are shared with TRBD2. Losses at the gene ends were 3 bases for V and 4 bases for J; bases not matched to a gene: 11. The CDR3 runs 16 residues. As DNA, the CDR3 is TGTGCCAGCAGTTTCCGTGGAGCGGGAGATTCGTACGAGCAGTACTTC. Protein product: CASSFRGAGDSYEQYF.

This clonotype showed up many times. CDR3 bases: TGTGCCAGCAGCTCTCAGATCTCAAGTCGAGCTTTCTTT. Encoded protein: CASSSQISSRAFF. The chain combines TRBV7-2 with TRBJ1-1; D remains ambiguous. Germline CDR1 and CDR2: SGHTA and FQGNSA. The V end lost 4 bases, the J end lost 10 bases, and 16 bases lay between the germline ends. The CDR3 extends over 13 amino acids. The full variable domain, with the rest looked up from reference TRBV7-2 and TRBJ1-1, is GAGVSQSPSNKVTEKGKDVELRCDPISGHTALYWYRQSLGQGLEFLIYFQGNSAPDKSGLPSDRFSAERTGGSVSTLTIQRTQQEDSAVYLCASSSQISSRAFFGQGTRLTVV.

This clonotype occurred many times. Compared with germline, one end of the junction differs, possibly owing to a read error. J is TRBJ2-2 and V is TRBV5-1; 8 nucleotides agree with TRBD1. The CDR3 consists of 14 residues. CDR1 is SGHRS and CDR2 is YFSETQ in the germline V gene. CDR3 in amino acids: CASRGTGNTGELFF. The CDR3 DNA follows: TGTGCCAGCAGGGGGACAGGGAACACCGGGGAGCTGTTTTTT. Combining the CDR3 with reference TRBV5-1 and TRBJ2-2 gives the whole variable domain KAGVTQTPRYLIKTRGQQVTLSCSPISGHRSVSWYQQTPGQGLQFLFEYFSETQRNKGNFPGRFSGRQFSNSRSEMNVSTLELGDSALYLCASRGTGNTGELFFGEGSRLTVL.

This chain joins TRBV5-1 and TRBJ2-1; D is perhaps TRBD2 (5 bases). V was trimmed by 4 bases and J by 3 bases, leaving 8 bases between them. Germline V gene sequence: CDR1 SGHRS, CDR2 YFSETQ. CDR3 size: 13 residues. The CDR3 coding sequence is TGCGCCAGCAGCCCCGGGGACTACAATGAGCAGTTCTTC. Translating it yields CASSPGDYNEQFF.

This clonotype was recorded a few times. The chain uses TRBV18 and TRBJ1-2, with D uncertain. The CDR3 is made up of 14 amino acids. With 2 bases removed from V and 3 bases from J, the gap between germline ends came to 10 bases. Germline CDR1 reads KGHSH; CDR2 reads LQKENI. CDR3 coding DNA: TGTGCCAGCTCACCAGGAGGCGGAGACTATGGCTACACCTTC. Amino acids: CASSPGGGDYGYTF.

The chain uses TRBV27 and TRBJ2-3; 8 bases fit TRBD2. Trimming cost V 8 bases and J 2 bases; bases outside gene matches: 12. Looked up from germline, CDR1 is MNHEY and CDR2 is SMNVEV (reference sequence). The CDR3 totals 16 residues. CDR3 nucleotides: TGTGCCAGCGCGTATACCCTAGCGGGTATCACAGATACGCAGTATTTT. Protein: CASAYTLAGITDTQYF.

This clonotype was counted ten times or more. The chain has TRBV29-1 and TRBJ2-1; a possible D gene is TRBD1 (6 bases). CDR1 and CDR2 (germline): SQVTM, ANQGSEA. The length of the CDR3 is 15 residues. V lost 7 bases, J lost 4 bases, and 20 bases lay in between. The CDR3 spells CSARPLLTGYNEQFF. The DNA for the CDR3 is TGCAGCGCCCGACCACTCTTGACAGGTTACAATGAGCAGTTCTTC.

There are a few counts of this clonotype. The gene calls are TRBV4-2 and TRBJ2-5, with 8 nucleotides matching TRBD2. Germline lookup yields CDR1 LGHNA and CDR2 YNFKEQ. Trimming took 2 bases from V and 7 from J; bases not matched to a gene: 12. This CDR3 comprises 16 residues. The CDR3 is CASSQQAGARKGTQYF. CDR3 bases: TGTGCCAGCAGCCAACAAGCGGGGGCCAGAAAGGGGACCCAGTACTTC.

This clonotype has at least ten counts. The rearrangement joins TRBV6-2 or TRBV6-3 to TRBJ2-2, with 8 nucleotides matching TRBD2. The CDR3 runs to 16 residues. Looked up from germline, CDR1 is MNHEY and CDR2 is SVGEGT. The ends lost 4 bases at V and 5 bases at J; junction bases unmatched: 9. The CDR3, as DNA: TGTGCCAGCAGTTCATCAGCGGGAGCCCTAACCGGGGAGCTGTTTTTT. Protein: CASSSSAGALTGELFF.

The chain recombines TRBV4-2 with TRBJ2-1; TRBD2 matches 9 bases. The ends lost 3 bases at V and 6 bases at J; junction bases unmatched: 6. Germline values: CDR1 LGHNA, CDR2 YNFKEQ. The CDR3 covers 15 residues. The CDR3 coding sequence is TGTGCCAGCAGCCACGGACTAGCGAGAATCAATGAGCAGTTCTTC. It is translated as CASSHGLARINEQFF.

This clonotype was seen only a few times. The chain recombines TRBV5-1 with TRBJ2-1; TRBD1 matches at 11 bases. This CDR3 contains 15 residues. The germline CDR1 and CDR2 sequences are SGHRS and YFSETQ. Germline trimming cut 4 bases from V and 6 bases from J; bases unmatched to any gene: 6. The CDR3 loop reads CASSGQGASVNEQFF. As DNA, the CDR3 is TGCGCCAGCAGCGGACAGGGGGCATCTGTCAATGAGCAGTTCTTC.

In its sample, this clonotype was seen a few times. The chain carries TRBV4-2 and TRBJ2-1; D may correspond to TRBD1 or TRBD2 (5 bases each). There are 17 residues in the CDR3. V lost 1 base and J lost 7, with 20 bases in between. Germline V gene lookup returns CDR1 LGHNA and CDR2 YNFKEQ. CDR3 sequence: CASSQGPGRRIVNEQFF. CDR3 coding DNA: TGTGCCAGCAGCCAAGGGCCGGGACGGAGGATAGTGAATGAGCAGTTCTTC.

This clonotype was seen a few times. The chain joins TRBV7-3 to TRBJ2-2; 13 nucleotides align to TRBD2. V lost 5 bases, J lost 6 bases, and 3 bases stayed unmatched. The germline gives CDR1 SGHTA, CDR2 FQGTGA. This CDR3 contains 15 residues. The CDR3, as DNA: TGTGCCAGCAGCCAGGGACTAGCGGGACCCGGGGAGCTGTTTTTT. Translated: CASSQGLAGPGELFF.

In its sample, this clonotype was seen a few times. The CDR3 loop is CASSPPGTPTYNEQFF. CDR3 nucleotide sequence: TGTGCCAGCTCACCACCCGGGACACCGACCTACAATGAGCAGTTCTTC. The V call is TRBV18, the J call TRBJ2-1; D is perhaps TRBD1 (6 bases). The CDR3 is made up of 16 amino acids. The V and J ends lost 0 bases and 2 bases respectively, with 11 bases between them. CDR1 is KGHSH and CDR2 is LQKENI in the germline V gene.

CDR3 loop: CSVSSGGGDTQYF. In DNA form, the CDR3 reads TGCAGTGTGTCTAGCGGGGGCGGGGATACGCAGTATTTT. The chain has TRBV20-1 and TRBJ2-3; TRBD2 aligns across 10 bases. Germline CDR1 reads DFQATT; CDR2 reads SNEGSKA (reference sequence). This CDR3 region has 13 residues. V was clipped by 7 bases and J by 6 bases; unmatched bases: 7.

This rearrangement joins TRBV29-1 to TRBJ2-7; D might be TRBD1 (5 bases). Germline V CDR1 and CDR2: SQVTM, ANQGSEA. Trimming pared 0 bases from V and 3 bases from J, leaving 12 bases between. CDR3 length equals 14 residues. CDR3 sequence: CSVEDRDRDYEQYF. CDR3 nucleotides: TGCAGCGTTGAAGATCGAGACAGAGACTACGAGCAGTACTTC.

This clonotype was seen a few times. The rearrangement uses TRBV20-1 and TRBJ2-5; TRBD2 agrees at 7 bases. Germline V gene lookup returns CDR1 DFQATT and CDR2 SNEGSKA (reference sequence). Trimming took 0 bases from V and 2 from J; bases not matched to a gene: 6. This CDR3 region has 15 residues. The CDR3 spells CSARDFRGGQETQYF. CDR3 in DNA: TGCAGTGCTAGAGATTTTCGGGGAGGGCAAGAGACCCAGTACTTC.

In this sample, this clonotype turned up many times. The DNA of the CDR3 is TGCGCCAGCAGCTTGGCAGGGTTTCAAGATACGCAGTATTTT. It specifies CASSLAGFQDTQYF. V and J are TRBV5-1 and TRBJ2-3; maybe TRBD1 (5 bases). There are 14 residues in the CDR3. Looked up from germline, CDR1 is SGHRS and CDR2 is YFSETQ. With 0 bases removed from V and 5 bases from J, the gap between germline ends came to 10 bases.

The gene calls are TRBV5-1 and TRBJ2-1; tentative D call: TRBD1 (6 bases). Trimming pared 4 bases from V and 0 bases from J, leaving 11 bases between. CDR1 and CDR2 (germline): SGHRS, YFSETQ. This CDR3 is 15 amino acids long. Here the CDR3 reads CASSGWTDSYNEQFF. The CDR3 coding sequence is TGCGCCAGCAGCGGCTGGACAGACTCCTACAATGAGCAGTTCTTC.

This clonotype was recorded at least ten times. The gene calls are TRBV20-1 and TRBJ1-1, with D tentatively TRBD1 (5 bases). Trimming cost V 6 bases and J 7 bases, with 12 bases left between them. Germline loops: CDR1 DFQATT, CDR2 SNEGSKA (reference sequence). The CDR3 extends over 11 amino acids. CDR3 sequence: CSAPDTFEAFF. Here the CDR3 DNA reads TGCAGTGCCCCGGACACATTTGAAGCTTTCTTT.

Only a few counts were recorded for this clonotype. The chain employs TRBV28 and TRBJ1-2, with TRBD1 as a possible D gene (5 bases). Trimming left V 2 bases short and J 3 bases short, with 22 bases between. This CDR3 contains 18 residues. The germline V gene has CDR1 MDHEN and CDR2 SYDVKM. CDR3 DNA sequence: TGTGCCAGCAGTTTAATTGATCCGCGACAGCCCTCCTACTATGGCTACACCTTC. This sequence encodes CASSLIDPRQPSYYGYTF.

This clonotype was seen many times. This chain links TRBV11-2 with TRBJ2-2, with D unresolved. V shed 1 base and J shed 2 bases, with 11 bases lying between them. CDR1 is SGHAT, CDR2 FQNNGV, per germline. The CDR3 is 16 residues long. The CDR3 nucleotides are TGTGCCAGCAGCTTAGTTTTTCACCAAAACACCGGGGAGCTGTTTTTT. Translation gives CASSLVFHQNTGELFF.